These 9 T cell receptor beta chains originate from one sample sequenced in a study of shared clonotypes between healthy human individuals. Here immunoSEQ multiplex PCR was the method, and the copy in TCRdb shows in-frame clones only, minus some. The sample has hundreds of thousands of clones, roughly 80% seen once. Sequencing was carried out using PBMCs. The receptors here all came from a woman aged 40 to 49 in good health. Some clones in this sample may be carry-over from other donors' samples.

The genes are TRBV4-2 and TRBJ2-3; possibly TRBD2 for D (7 bases). This CDR3 comprises 15 residues. Per the germline V gene, CDR1 is LGHNA and CDR2 is YNFKEQ. The V end was cut by 4 bases, the J end by 1 base, with 12 bases between. CDR3 nucleotide sequence: TGTGCCAGCAGCCGGGGGCGGGAGCGCACAGATACGCAGTATTTT. Its translation: CASSRGRERTDTQYF.

The sample holds one count of this clone. The chain combines TRBV19 with TRBJ2-3; 14 bases match TRBD2. The CDR3 is 20 residues long. J was trimmed by 3 bases and V by 5 bases; bases with no gene match: 16. Germline assignment: CDR1 LNHDA and CDR2 SQIVND (reference sequence). This chain's CDR3 is CASSPRPGLAGAEATDTQYF. In DNA, the CDR3 is TGTGCCAGTAGTCCCCGGCCGGGACTAGCGGGAGCGGAGGCTACAGATACGCAGTATTTT.

This sequence joins TRBV28 and TRBJ1-4; 7 bases fit TRBD1. There are 14 residues in the CDR3. In germline, CDR1 is MDHEN, CDR2 SYDVKM. The junction had 9 bases not matched to a gene; V was cut back by 6 bases and J by 8 bases. CDR3 in DNA: TGTGCCAGCAGCCGGGGACAGCCGCGGGAAAAACTGTTTTTT. Its translation is CASSRGQPREKLFF.

The V gene is TRBV11-2, the J gene TRBJ2-1, with D possibly matching TRBD2 (6 bases). V gave up 5 bases and J gave up 8 bases, with 19 bases separating them. CDR1 SGHAT and CDR2 FQNNGV come from the germline V gene. The CDR3 runs to 15 residues. For the CDR3, the DNA is TGTGCCAGCAGCCTTAGCGGAGTGGGGCGGGATGAGCAGTTCTTC. Translating gives CASSLSGVGRDEQFF.

With regard to this clone: A read error may produce the germline difference seen at one junction end. The chain links TRBV6-5 to TRBJ2-7; no reliable D call. Looked up from germline, CDR1 is MNHEY and CDR2 is SVGAGI. The CDR3 has 13 amino acids. CDR3 protein: CASRKDRTYEQYF. The CDR3 DNA reads as TGTGCCAGCAGAAAGGACCGAACCTACGAGCAATACTTC.

V usage is TRBV5-4 and J usage is TRBJ1-5; 7 bases match TRBD1. V lost 2 bases and J lost 7; bases outside the gene matches: 18. CDR1 and CDR2 (germline): SGHNT, YYREEE (reference sequence). The CDR3 contains 18 residues. The CDR3 protein is CASSLPRQGSRISQPQHF. CDR3 sequence (DNA): TGTGCCAGCAGCTTACCGCGACAGGGCTCGCGGATAAGCCAGCCCCAGCATTTT.

The rearrangement uses TRBV7-2 and TRBJ2-3; D gene ambiguous. The CDR3 contains 14 residues. Per the germline V gene, CDR1 is SGHTA and CDR2 is FQGNSA. With 5 bases removed from V and 2 bases from J, the gap between germline ends came to 11 bases. CDR3 amino acids: CASSREVFTDTQYF. As DNA, the CDR3 is TGTGCCAGCAGCCGCGAGGTCTTCACAGATACGCAGTATTTT. The full variable domain, rest sourced from reference TRBV7-2 and TRBJ2-3, is GAGVSQSPSNKVTEKGKDVELRCDPISGHTALYWYRQSLGQGLEFLIYFQGNSAPDKSGLPSDRFSAERTGGSVSTLTIQRTQQEDSAVYLCASSREVFTDTQYFGPGTRLTVL.

The chain employs TRBV7-2 and TRBJ1-1; D not resolved. The CDR3 sequence is 15 residues long. CDR1 and CDR2 from the germline V gene are SGHTA and FQGNSA. V dropped 1 base and J dropped 3 bases, with 12 bases sitting between them. CDR3 amino acids: CASSLGWGVDTEAFF. CDR3 DNA: TGTGCCAGCAGCTTAGGGTGGGGAGTCGACACTGAAGCTTTCTTT.

V gene TRBV6-6 combines with J gene TRBJ2-7, with TRBD2 matching over 14 bases. This CDR3 has 15 residues. J gave up 6 bases and V 5 bases, and 6 bases lay outside the gene matches. CDR1 and CDR2 from the germline V gene are MNHNY and SVGAGI (reference sequence). CDR3 bases: TGTGCCAGCAGTACATGGGGACTAGCGGGAGCCGAGCAGTACTTC. Encoded protein: CASSTWGLAGAEQYF.